The present TCR beta chain was sequenced within a study of tumor and adjacent non-tumor tissue in lung cancer. RNA was extracted from bulk tissue without any cell sorting. More than 3 cm separated this lung sample from the edge of the tumor. The CDR3 is 16 amino acids. Germline V gene data show CDR1 as SGHNT and CDR2 as YENEEA. The V end was cut by 11 bases, the J end by 3 bases, with 23 bases between. The library came from three nested PCR rounds adapted from ARM-PCR protocols. MiXCR, run by TCRdb on the multiplex PCR reads, gives a single entry per CDR3 protein. The data contain roughly 69,000 distinct CDR3 sequences, about 77% of them singletons.

The clonotype originates from a man in his 60s with non-small cell lung cancer. The material sequenced was distant non-tumor lung tissue. The gene calls are TRBV11-3 and TRBJ2-1; possible D gene TRBD1, 6 bases. The CDR3 loop is CARNFNRDTYYNEQFF. The DNA for the CDR3 is TGTGCCCGCAACTTTAACCGGGACACCTACTACAATGAGCAGTTCTTC.